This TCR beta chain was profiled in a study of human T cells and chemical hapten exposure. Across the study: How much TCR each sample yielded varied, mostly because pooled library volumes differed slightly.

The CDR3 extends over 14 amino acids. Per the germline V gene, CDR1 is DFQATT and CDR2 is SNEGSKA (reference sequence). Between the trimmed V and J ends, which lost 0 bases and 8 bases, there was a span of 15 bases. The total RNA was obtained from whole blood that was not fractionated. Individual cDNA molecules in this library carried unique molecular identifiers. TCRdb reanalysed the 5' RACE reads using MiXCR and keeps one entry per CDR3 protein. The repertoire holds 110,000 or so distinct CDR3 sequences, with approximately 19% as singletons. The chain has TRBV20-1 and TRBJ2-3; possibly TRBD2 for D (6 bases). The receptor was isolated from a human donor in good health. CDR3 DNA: TGCAGTGCTAGAGATCCTACTAGCTCCGTTACGCAGTATTTT. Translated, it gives CSARDPTSSVTQYF.